This T cell receptor beta chain is from a study of T cells in Graves' hyperthyroidism and ophthalmopathy. Study overall: The blood sample was taken at first diagnosis, before treatment began. Broader study findings: Appearing also in blood were most of the thyroid clonotypes expanded above 0.001. Patients with ophthalmopathy were separated from those with stable hyperthyroidism by a 13 V-J model.

This clonotype was seen a handful of times. The target antigen is unknown. It was uncontrolled infection, other autoimmune disease, pregnancy or lactation that excluded patients. Amplification of TCR beta CDR3 regions used RNA as the template. The study used the HTBI primer set for a first-round RT-PCR of the TCR CDR3. Each CDR3 protein gets one entry after TCRdb re-called the multiplex PCR reads with MiXCR. The table lists hundreds of thousands of distinct CDR3 sequences, approximately 24% of them singletons. The TCR originated in a woman between 25 and 40 years old with Graves' ophthalmopathy. Input material: blood.

This chain's CDR3 is CAWSVDGYSYEQYF. The CDR3 DNA follows: TGTGCCTGGAGTGTCGACGGTTACTCCTACGAGCAGTACTTC. The chain couples TRBV30 to TRBJ2-7; D unresolved. Germline loops: CDR1 GTSNPN, CDR2 SVGIG (reference sequence). V gave up 0 bases and J gave up 0 bases, with 9 bases separating them. The length of the CDR3 is 14 residues.